These 9 T cell receptor beta chains share one sample of origin, sequenced in a study of T cells in Graves' hyperthyroidism and ophthalmopathy. Authors of the study amplified TCR beta CDR3 regions from RNA transcripts. HTBI primers were the set used in a first-round RT-PCR of the TCR CDR3. TCRdb re-analysed the multiplex PCR reads in MiXCR, keeping a single row per CDR3 protein. Of some 500,000 distinct CDR3 sequences in the sample, approximately 16% were seen once. The sequenced sample was blood. Receptors originate from a woman aged 25 to 39 with Graves' ophthalmopathy.

This clonotype was recorded many times. The chain uses TRBV28 and TRBJ2-5, with TRBD1 matching 9 bases. The V gene end was trimmed by 4 bases and the J gene end by 5 bases; junction bases not matched to a gene: 11. The germline V gene encodes CDR1 MDHEN and CDR2 SYDVKM. The CDR3 consists of 16 residues. This chain's CDR3 is CASSSQGAPTPETQYF. The CDR3 nucleotides read TGTGCCAGCAGTTCACAGGGGGCGCCTACCCCCGAGACCCAGTACTTC.

In this sample, this clonotype turned up many times. The chain links TRBV6-1 to TRBJ2-7, with 7 bases lining up with TRBD1. Germline loops: CDR1 MNHNS, CDR2 SASEGT. The V segment lost 11 bases and the J segment 5 bases; nucleotides outside the gene matches: 6. This CDR3 spans 11 amino acids. CDR3 nucleotides: TGTGCCTCCCAAGGGGGCAACGAGCAGTACTTC. Translated: CASQGGNEQYF.

Comments on this clonotype: At one boundary the junction diverges from the germline segment, which might be a read error. The J gene is TRBJ1-6, the V gene TRBV13, with unresolved D. Germline lookup yields CDR1 PRHDT and CDR2 FYEKMQ (reference sequence). The CDR3 sequence is 12 residues long. The CDR3: CAGSQGNSPLHF. The CDR3 bases are TGTGCCGGCAGCCAAGGGAATTCACCCCTCCACTTT.

This clonotype has a count of ten or more. The chain joins TRBV7-2 to TRBJ2-1; D tentatively reads TRBD1 or TRBD2 (7 bases each). Germline-derived CDR1 and CDR2 are SGHTA and FQGNSA. Trimming pared 5 bases from V and 8 bases from J, leaving 31 bases between. The CDR3 length is 19 residues. The CDR3 region has the DNA TGTGCCAGCAGCACCCAGGGGGGGAAAATAGACCCGGGATGGGATGAGCAGTTCTTC. Protein sequence: CASSTQGGKIDPGWDEQFF.

This clonotype was seen ten or more times. This chain connects TRBV6-2 or TRBV6-3 to TRBJ1-1, with D possibly being TRBD1 (5 bases). The CDR3 runs 13 residues. Germline V gene lookup returns CDR1 MNHEY and CDR2 SVGEGT. V dropped 6 bases and J dropped 1 base, with 9 bases sitting between them. The CDR3 region has the DNA TGTGCCAGCAGAAAGGGGAGGAACACTGAAGCTTTCTTT. This translates into CASRKGRNTEAFF.

This clonotype showed up many times. J is TRBJ2-3 and V is TRBV7-3, with 8 bases aligning to TRBD2. The CDR3 covers 15 residues. Losses at the gene ends were 4 bases for V and 2 bases for J; bases not matched to a gene: 5. The germline V gene has CDR1 SGHTA and CDR2 FQGTGA. The CDR3 region has the DNA TGTGCCAGCAGCTGGGGACTAGGGCTCACAGATACGCAGTATTTT. Translation gives CASSWGLGLTDTQYF.

The rearrangement joins TRBV9 to TRBJ2-7, with D tentatively TRBD2 (5 bases). The CDR3 spans 14 residues. Trimming removed 0 bases from V and 2 bases from J, with 9 bases in between. CDR1 is SGDLS, CDR2 YYNGEE, per germline. CDR3 in DNA: TGTGCCAGCAGCGTAGGAAGCGGACCCTACGAGCAGTACTTC. It specifies CASSVGSGPYEQYF.

This clonotype was seen repeatedly, ten times or more. J is TRBJ1-1 and V is TRBV2, with D perhaps matching TRBD1 (6 bases). The CDR3 loop spans 17 amino acids. Trimming removed 4 bases from V and 0 bases from J, with 18 bases in between. The germline gives CDR1 SNHLY, CDR2 FYNNEI. CDR3 protein: CASSVGQGTKMNTEAFF. The CDR3 region has the DNA TGTGCCAGCAGTGTAGGGCAGGGGACAAAAATGAACACTGAAGCTTTCTTT.

This clonotype was seen at least ten times. The rearrangement uses TRBV30 and TRBJ2-3; no clear D gene. The germline gives CDR1 GTSNPN, CDR2 SVGIG (reference sequence). This CDR3 has 11 amino acids. The V end was cut by 7 bases, the J end by 6 bases, with 11 bases between. This CDR3 is CASSPWDTQYF. In DNA form, the CDR3 reads TGTGCCTCTTCCCCCTGGGATACGCAGTATTTT.